A selection of T cell receptor beta chains follows, all from one sample in a study of tumor-infiltrating lymphocytes in primary liver carcinoma. From the multiplex PCR reads, TCRdb called clonotypes with MiXCR, one entry per CDR3 protein. The sample carries 310,000 or so distinct CDR3 sequences, about two thirds recorded once. Sequenced material: peripheral blood. The receptors come from a man aged 35 to 55 with primary liver carcinoma and hepatitis B virus infection. Each CDR3 is given with its conserved first and last residue. The order of the fields is V gene, D gene, J gene, clone size, CDR3 protein, CDR3 DNA. D genes are given only for firm matches. Clone sizes are given selectively: once, few, many, or a class where the clone is expanded.

v_gene: TRBV6-6
d_gene: NA
j_gene: TRBJ1-1
abundance: NA
CDR3aa: CASTTGRIPPNTEVFF
CDR3nt: TGTGCCAGCACAACGGGCAGAATTCCACCGAACACTGAAGTTTTCTTT

v_gene: TRBV7-2
d_gene: NA
j_gene: TRBJ2-6
abundance: NA
CDR3aa: CATRKGAGANVLTF
CDR3nt: TGTGCCACCCGAAAGGGTGCTGGGGCCAACGTCTTGACTTTC

v_gene: TRBV28
d_gene: TRBD1
j_gene: TRBJ1-5
abundance: NA
CDR3aa: CASSQTGRNQPQHF
CDR3nt: TGTGCCAGCAGTCAGACAGGGCGCAATCAGCCCCAGCATTTT

v_gene: TRBV4-1
d_gene: NA
j_gene: TRBJ1-5
abundance: NA
CDR3aa: CASSQDEGIVQPQRF
CDR3nt: TGCGCCAGCAGCCAAGACGAGGGGATCGTGCAGCCCCAGCGTTTT

v_gene: TRBV4-1
d_gene: NA
j_gene: TRBJ2-5
abundance: many
CDR3aa: CASSQDRGAGETQYF
CDR3nt: TGCGCCAGCAGCCAAGATAGGGGGGCGGGGGAGACCCAGTACTTC

v_gene: TRBV11-2
d_gene: TRBD2
j_gene: TRBJ2-7
abundance: NA
CDR3aa: CTSTVGTGGGHEQYF
CDR3nt: TGTACCAGCACCGTTGGGACGGGGGGAGGCCACGAGCAGTACTTC

v_gene: TRBV11-2
d_gene: NA
j_gene: TRBJ2-7
abundance: NA
CDR3aa: CASSPFLKGDGNSHEQYF
CDR3nt: TGTGCCAGCAGCCCATTCCTTAAGGGGGACGGTAACTCCCACGAGCAGTACTTC

v_gene: TRBV12-3/TRBV12-4
d_gene: TRBD1
j_gene: TRBJ2-3
abundance: NA
CDR3aa: CDSSLGTGGKYF
CDR3nt: TGTGACAGCAGTTTGGGGACAGGGGGCAAGTATTTT

v_gene: TRBV12-3/TRBV12-4
d_gene: TRBD2
j_gene: TRBJ2-1
abundance: many
CDR3aa: CASSFGTSGYNEQFF
CDR3nt: TGTGCCAGCAGTTTTGGGACTAGCGGATACAATGAGCAGTTCTTC

v_gene: TRBV4-2
d_gene: NA
j_gene: TRBJ1-4
abundance: many
CDR3aa: CASSQVVGRRGTNEKLFF
CDR3nt: TGTGCCAGCAGCCAAGTGGTTGGGAGGCGAGGGACTAATGAAAAACTGTTTTTT

v_gene: TRBV30
d_gene: NA
j_gene: TRBJ1-2
abundance: NA
CDR3aa: CAWSRVQRILGIGYTF
CDR3nt: TGTGCCTGGAGTCGTGTCCAACGAATCCTGGGGATTGGCTACACCTTC

v_gene: TRBV5-1
d_gene: TRBD2
j_gene: TRBJ2-1
abundance: NA
CDR3aa: CASSLAAGGVNEQFF
CDR3nt: TGCGCCAGCAGCTTGGCGGCGGGAGGGGTAAATGAGCAGTTCTTC

v_gene: TRBV4-1
d_gene: NA
j_gene: TRBJ2-1
abundance: few
CDR3aa: CVSSLLPFERDYNEQFF
CDR3nt: TGCGTCAGCAGCCTACTGCCCTTTGAGCGTGACTACAATGAGCAGTTCTTC

v_gene: TRBV11-2
d_gene: NA
j_gene: TRBJ2-6
abundance: NA
CDR3aa: CASSLVAGANILTF
CDR3nt: TGTGCCAGCAGCTTAGTGGCTGGGGCCAACATCCTGACTTTC

v_gene: TRBV10-3
d_gene: NA
j_gene: TRBJ1-4
abundance: NA
CDR3aa: CAISDAVGDEKLFF
CDR3nt: TGTGCCATCAGTGATGCAGTAGGGGATGAAAAACTGTTTTTT

v_gene: TRBV6-5
d_gene: NA
j_gene: TRBJ2-7
abundance: NA
CDR3aa: CASSYSYRADEQYF
CDR3nt: TGTGCCAGCAGTTACTCGTACAGGGCCGACGAGCAGTACTTC

v_gene: TRBV6-5
d_gene: NA
j_gene: TRBJ2-5
abundance: NA
CDR3aa: CASSYLATVETQYF
CDR3nt: TGTGCCAGCAGTTACCTCGCGACAGTGGAGACCCAGTACTTC

v_gene: TRBV20-1
d_gene: NA
j_gene: TRBJ2-5
abundance: NA
CDR3aa: CSATRGSETQYF
CDR3nt: TGCAGTGCTACCAGGGGCTCAGAGACCCAGTACTTC

v_gene: TRBV14
d_gene: NA
j_gene: TRBJ2-3
abundance: NA
CDR3aa: CASSQVPGGSDTQYF
CDR3nt: TGTGCCAGCAGCCAAGTCCCCGGGGGTTCAGATACGCAGTATTTT

v_gene: TRBV11-1
d_gene: NA
j_gene: TRBJ2-1
abundance: NA
CDR3aa: CTSSRREGRAHEQFF
CDR3nt: TGTACCAGCAGCCGACGAGAGGGAAGGGCACACGAGCAGTTCTTC

v_gene: TRBV14
d_gene: NA
j_gene: TRBJ2-4
abundance: few
CDR3aa: CASSQVGGAKTIQYF
CDR3nt: TGTGCCAGCAGCCAAGTCGGCGGCGCCAAAACCATTCAGTACTTC

v_gene: TRBV6-1
d_gene: NA
j_gene: TRBJ2-5
abundance: NA
CDR3aa: CASSAEGLEETQYF
CDR3nt: TGTGCCAGCAGTGCTGAGGGCCTCGAGGAGACCCAGTACTTC

v_gene: TRBV28
d_gene: NA
j_gene: TRBJ2-7
abundance: NA
CDR3aa: CASSSGTPYDQYF
CDR3nt: TGTGCCAGCAGTTCTGGCACCCCTTACGATCAGTACTTC

v_gene: TRBV11-3
d_gene: TRBD1
j_gene: TRBJ1-1
abundance: NA
CDR3aa: CASSSSPRQGIDTEVFF
CDR3nt: TGTGCCAGCAGCTCTTCACCCCGACAGGGGATAGACACTGAAGTTTTCTTT